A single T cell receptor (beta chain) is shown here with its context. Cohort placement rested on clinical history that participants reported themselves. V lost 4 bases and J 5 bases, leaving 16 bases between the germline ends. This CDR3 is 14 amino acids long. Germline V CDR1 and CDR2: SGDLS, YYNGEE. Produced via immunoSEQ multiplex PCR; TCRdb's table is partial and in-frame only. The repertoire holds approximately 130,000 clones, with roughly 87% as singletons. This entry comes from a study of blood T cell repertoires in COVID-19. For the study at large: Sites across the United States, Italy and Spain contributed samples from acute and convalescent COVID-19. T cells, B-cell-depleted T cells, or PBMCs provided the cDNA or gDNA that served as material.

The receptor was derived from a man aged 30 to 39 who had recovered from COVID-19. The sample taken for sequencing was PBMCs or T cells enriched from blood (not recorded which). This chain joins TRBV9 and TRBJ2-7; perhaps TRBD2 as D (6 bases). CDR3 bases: TGTGCCAGCAGCCCGGGCCAGTGGGGGGACGAGCAGTACGTC. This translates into CASSPGQWGDEQYV.